A selection of T cell receptor beta chains follows, all from one sample in a study of beta chain features in type 1 diabetes. Generated by immunoSEQ multiplex PCR, the TCRdb table keeps only in-frame clones and is missing some. The table lists hundreds of thousands of clones, 11% to 15% of them singletons. Sequences were obtained from naive CD4+ T cells from blood. The receptors originated from a man aged 25 to 40 in good health. Both conserved end residues are part of each CDR3. Fields, in order: CDR3 DNA, CDR3 protein, D gene, V gene, J gene, clone size. A D gene is named only where the DNA matches it firmly. The listing skips clone size in some rows; elsewhere it reads once, few, many or a size class.

TGTGCCATCAGTGAGGGGACGACTGGCCTCAATGAGCAGTTCTTC	CAISEGTTGLNEQFF	.	TRBV10-3	TRBJ2-1	.
TGTGCCAGCAGCTTGATACTGTCTCCTCGCGGGGGCACAGATACGCAGTATTTT	CASSLILSPRGGTDTQYF	.	TRBV7-2	TRBJ2-3	few
TGTGCCAGCAGCTTGGCACTAGCGGGGGTTGTAGATACGCAGTATTTT	CASSLALAGVVDTQYF	TRBD2	TRBV5-6	TRBJ2-3	once
TGTGCCAGCAGCTTTGGGGAAGCGGAAGAGACCCAGTACTTC	CASSFGEAEETQYF	.	TRBV7-9	TRBJ2-5	.
TGCGCCAGCAGCCAGGACAGGGGAACGACTACAGAGACCCAGTACTTC	CASSQDRGTTTETQYF	TRBD1	TRBV4-3	TRBJ2-5	few
TGTGCCAGCAGCCCGGCCGGAGAGACCCAGTACTTC	CASSPAGETQYF	.	TRBV7-2	TRBJ2-5	.
TGCGCCAGCAGCGGGACAGGTTTGGAGACCCAGTACTTC	CASSGTGLETQYF	TRBD1	TRBV5-1	TRBJ2-5	.
TGTGCCAGCAGCTTAAATCCCCCAGGGAGCAATGAGCAGTTCTTC	CASSLNPPGSNEQFF	.	TRBV7-6	TRBJ2-1	few
TGCAGCTCCTACAGGGACTCTGAAGCTTTCTTT	CSSYRDSEAFF	.	TRBV20-1	TRBJ1-1	.
TGTGCCAGCAGCCCTGTTTGGACTGGAAACACCATATATTTT	CASSPVWTGNTIYF	.	TRBV7-2	TRBJ1-3	.
TGTGCCACCAGCAAGGGACAGGAGATAGAGACCCAGTACTTC	CATSKGQEIETQYF	TRBD1	TRBV15	TRBJ2-5	few
TGTGCCAGCAGTAGCAACAGGGGTAGCAGCGAGCAGTACTTC	CASSSNRGSSEQYF	TRBD1	TRBV27	TRBJ2-7	.
TGCAGTGCTAACAGGGGAGATCTCTTT	CSANRGDLF	TRBD1	TRBV20-1	TRBJ1-1	.
TGTGCCAGCAGCTTGGGTCTAGCGGGAGGTCATTTGTCAGATACGCAGTATTTT	CASSLGLAGGHLSDTQYF	TRBD2	TRBV5-4	TRBJ2-3	.
TGTGCCAGCAGCCAGTCGAGCCGCCTCTCCTTC	CASSQSSRLSF	.	TRBV14	TRBJ2-7	.
TGTGCCAGCAGAATGCTAGCGGGGAAGGCGGATACGCAGTATTTT	CASRMLAGKADTQYF	TRBD2	TRBV7-9	TRBJ2-3	.
TGTGCCAGCAGTTTACTAGGCGCCCGTACCGGGGAGCTGTTTTTT	CASSLLGARTGELFF	.	TRBV27	TRBJ2-2	.
TGCGCCAGCAGCCAAGTGGTTGGCGGAGGCTCCTACAATGAGCAGTTCTTC	CASSQVVGGGSYNEQFF	.	TRBV4-1	TRBJ2-1	.
TGCGCCAGCAGCTCGCTAGCCGTTCAGCTCAATGAGCAGTTCTTC	CASSSLAVQLNEQFF	.	TRBV5-1	TRBJ2-1	few
TGTGCCAGCAGTTACTCGGCAGCGGGGATAGAGACCCAGTACTTC	CASSYSAAGIETQYF	TRBD2	TRBV6-6	TRBJ2-5	few
TGTGCCTGGAGTGCTAATCAAGAGACCCAGTACTTC	CAWSANQETQYF	.	TRBV30	TRBJ2-5	few
TGTGCCAGCAGCCAAGATCGGGTGCGGAACTATGGCTACACCTTC	CASSQDRVRNYGYTF	.	TRBV4-2	TRBJ1-2	few
TGCAGCGTTGATGTCGGGACTAGGCAGTTCTTC	CSVDVGTRQFF	TRBD2	TRBV29-1	TRBJ2-1	.
TGCGCCAGCAGCCAAGCGTCGCCGCGGGGCACAGATACGCAGTATTTT	CASSQASPRGTDTQYF	.	TRBV4-3	TRBJ2-3	.
TGTGCCAGCAGCTTAAGGCGGGGCACCCGCAATGAGCAGTTCTTC	CASSLRRGTRNEQFF	.	TRBV7-2	TRBJ2-1	.
TGTGCCACCAGCAGAGTGAAGGAGGCCACTGAAGCTTTCTTT	CATSRVKEATEAFF	.	TRBV15	TRBJ1-1	.
TGTGCCAGCAGCAAGGGACAGGGGAATTCACCCCTCCACTTT	CASSKGQGNSPLHF	.	TRBV21-1	TRBJ1-6	few
TGTGCTAGTGGTTTGGCGACAGGGGGACCCCTCTATGGCTACACCTTC	CASGLATGGPLYGYTF	TRBD1	TRBV12-5	TRBJ1-2	few
TGCACCAGCAGCCAGGGTAACCTTGAAGCTTTCTTT	CTSSQGNLEAFF	.	TRBV1	TRBJ1-1	.
TGTGCCTGGAGTGGTCCCGGGACAGGAAACTATGGCTACACCTTC	CAWSGPGTGNYGYTF	TRBD1	TRBV30	TRBJ1-2	few
TGTGCCAGCTCACCGCAGGAGGGAGGAAGGGAGACCCAGTACTTC	CASSPQEGGRETQYF	.	TRBV18	TRBJ2-5	.
TGTGCCAGCAGCCCCAATAGGGAGGATACGCAGTATTTT	CASSPNREDTQYF	.	TRBV7-9	TRBJ2-3	.
TGTGCCAGCAGCCAAGATAACACAGATACGCAGTATTTT	CASSQDNTDTQYF	.	TRBV4-2	TRBJ2-3	few
TGTGCCAGCAGACGAGGGGGGGGCGGAACAGATACGCAGTATTTT	CASRRGGGGTDTQYF	.	TRBV28	TRBJ2-3	few
TGTGCCAGCAGTTTATTCCCAGGTCGAGGTGAAAAACTGTTTTTT	CASSLFPGRGEKLFF	.	TRBV28	TRBJ1-4	few
TGTGCCAGCATCGGACAGGGTATTGGGGCCAACGTCCTGACTTTC	CASIGQGIGANVLTF	TRBD1	TRBV28	TRBJ2-6	few
TGTGCCAGCAGCTCGGCCACAGATACGCAGTATTTT	CASSSATDTQYF	.	TRBV11-2	TRBJ2-3	few
TGCGCCAGCAGCTTGGGACAGCTGACTAACTATGGCTACACCTTC	CASSLGQLTNYGYTF	.	TRBV5-1	TRBJ1-2	.
TGTGCCTGGAGTGTACAGGAGGGGGCAGGTGGAGAAAAACTGTTTTTT	CAWSVQEGAGGEKLFF	TRBD1	TRBV30	TRBJ1-4	few
TGTGCCAGCAGTTACATCGCGGGAGGTAGCGATACGCAGTATTTT	CASSYIAGGSDTQYF	TRBD2	TRBV6-6	TRBJ2-3	.
TGTGCCAGTAGTCCGCGGACAGGCGACTATGGCTACACCTTC	CASSPRTGDYGYTF	TRBD1	TRBV19	TRBJ1-2	few
TGTGCCAGCTCACCAGGAGGGAACTCCTACAATGAGCAGTTCTTC	CASSPGGNSYNEQFF	.	TRBV18	TRBJ2-1	.
TGCAGTGCTAGAGAGGGCTATGGCTACACCTTC	CSAREGYGYTF	.	TRBV20-1	TRBJ1-2	.
TGTGCCAGCAGCTTAGGCGCAGATACGCAGTATTTT	CASSLGADTQYF	.	TRBV11-2	TRBJ2-3	few
TGTGCCTGGAGTCCCTTAGCGGATCAGCCCCAGCATTTT	CAWSPLADQPQHF	.	TRBV30	TRBJ1-5	.
TGCGCCAGCAGCCCCCGGACTAGCGGGGGTTTCCAAGAGACCCAGTACTTC	CASSPRTSGGFQETQYF	TRBD2	TRBV5-1	TRBJ2-5	few
TGTGCCAGCAGCGGGTACCAAGAGACCCAGTACTTC	CASSGYQETQYF	.	TRBV5-4	TRBJ2-5	few